Listed below are T cell receptor beta chains from one sample, sequenced in a study of cytomegalovirus exposure and HLA in healthy donors. Using immunoSEQ multiplex PCR, the repertoire was profiled, and TCRdb retains in-frame clones only, with some absent. The data show tens of thousands of clones, 60% to 85% seen once. The sequenced sample was PBMCs. The receptors shown here come from a man aged 25-40 years in good health and CMV-seropositive. Each CDR3 is given with its conserved first and last residue. The D gene is left open where the match is weak.

j_call,d_call,v_call,cdr3_nt,cdr3_aa
TRBJ2-1,-,TRBV2,TGTGCCAGCAGTGAAAGTAGCGTCAATGAGCAGTTCTTC,CASSESSVNEQFF
TRBJ1-5,TRBD1,TRBV19,TGTGCCACCGGAACAGGGGGCTACGGGCAGCCCCAGCATTTT,CATGTGGYGQPQHF
TRBJ1-2,-,TRBV30,TGTGCCTTCCTTTCCCTCAGGGATGGCTACACCTTC,CAFLSLRDGYTF
TRBJ1-2,TRBD1,TRBV6-6,TGTGCCAACAGACAGGGCTCGGGCTATGGCTACACCTTC,CANRQGSGYGYTF
TRBJ1-5,-,TRBV9,TGTGCCAGCAGTGAACAGGCTTATAGCAATCAGCCCCAGCATTTT,CASSEQAYSNQPQHF
TRBJ2-3,TRBD2,TRBV28,TGTGCCAGCAGCCTTATCTTACTAGCGGGAGAAGCAGATACGCAGTATTTT,CASSLILLAGEADTQYF
TRBJ2-3,TRBD2,TRBV27,TGTGCCAGCAGTTTATCGTTCGGACTAGCGGAACCGACAGATACGCAGTATTTT,CASSLSFGLAEPTDTQYF
TRBJ1-4,TRBD1,TRBV29-1,TGCAGCGTTGGAGGTACAGGGGGGGAAAAACTGTTTTTT,CSVGGTGGEKLFF
TRBJ1-2,-,TRBV6-6,TGTGCCAGCACCTCCGGGGAGTTCTATGGCTACACCTTC,CASTSGEFYGYTF
TRBJ1-5,-,TRBV5-6,TGTGCCAGCAGCTACTCAGGGTTCGGACAGCCCCAGCATTTT,CASSYSGFGQPQHF
TRBJ2-2,TRBD1,TRBV5-6,TGTGCCAGCAGCTTGGATATGTCGGGACAGGGAGCATCCGGGGAGCTGTTTTTT,CASSLDMSGQGASGELFF
TRBJ1-1,-,TRBV5-4,TGTGCCAGCAGCTTAGCAGGGTTGGACACTGAAGCTTTCTTT,CASSLAGLDTEAFF
TRBJ1-6,TRBD1,TRBV19,TGTGCCAGTAGAGACAGGGGCGGTTCACCCCTCCACTTT,CASRDRGGSPLHF
TRBJ2-4,TRBD1,TRBV28,TGTGCCAGCAGTTTATGGGGACAGGGGTCCAAAAACATTCAGTACTTC,CASSLWGQGSKNIQYF
TRBJ2-1,-,TRBV29-1,TGCAGCGTTGACGGTCCCAGGGGTGAGCAGTTCTTC,CSVDGPRGEQFF
TRBJ1-1,TRBD1,TRBV28,TGTGCCAGCAGTCCTCACAGGGGGCGGTCCACTGAAGCTTTCTTT,CASSPHRGRSTEAFF
TRBJ1-4,TRBD1,TRBV5-1,TGCGCCAGCAGCTTGGGAAGGACAGGGCTTAATGAAAAACTGTTTTTT,CASSLGRTGLNEKLFF
TRBJ1-2,TRBD1,TRBV27,TGTGCCAGCAGTTCATTTGGTGGCAGGGGGAACTATGGCTACACCTTC,CASSSFGGRGNYGYTF
TRBJ2-1,-,TRBV27,TGTGCCAGCAGTTCAGGGTGGGGGGTAGGGTACAATGAGCAGTTCTTC,CASSSGWGVGYNEQFF
TRBJ1-1,-,TRBV5-1,TGCGCCAGCAGCTCCTACGGACTGACTGAAGCTTTCTTT,CASSSYGLTEAFF